One sample yielded the 3 T cell receptor beta chains listed below, sequenced in a study of blood T cell repertoires in COVID-19. Some clones are missing from TCRdb's copy, which holds only in-frame ones; the method was immunoSEQ multiplex PCR. The sample has 300,000 to 450,000 clones, 75% to 90% seen once; the top ten hold 3.5% to 4%. Material: peripheral blood. These receptor sequences come from a young woman with acute or convalescent COVID-19.

The V call is TRBV28, the J call TRBJ1-1; no clear D gene. There are 11 residues in the CDR3. Germline V gives CDR1 MDHEN, CDR2 SYDVKM. V was pared by 5 bases and J by 7 bases, with 8 bases between. Here the CDR3 DNA reads TGTGCCAGCAGTGCGACGGGTGAAGCTTTCTTT. It translates to CASSATGEAFF.

V is TRBV6-2 or TRBV6-3 and J is TRBJ2-1; 8 bases agree with TRBD2. The germline CDR1 and CDR2 sequences are MNHEY and SVGEGT. The CDR3 runs to 19 residues. V lost 4 bases and J lost 0; bases outside the gene matches: 14. CDR3: CASSSPGVQRGSSYNEQFF. The CDR3 region has the DNA TGTGCCAGCAGTTCCCCAGGGGTACAGCGGGGGAGCTCCTACAATGAGCAGTTCTTC.

The chain employs TRBV2 and TRBJ1-3; possible D gene TRBD1, 6 bases. The V end lost 4 bases, the J end lost 3 bases, and 10 bases lay between the germline ends. The CDR3 runs to 14 residues. Germline V gene lookup returns CDR1 SNHLY and CDR2 FYNNEI. Here the CDR3 reads CASSAGRGGNTIYF. The CDR3 nucleotides are TGTGCCAGCAGTGCTGGCAGGGGTGGAAACACCATATATTTT.